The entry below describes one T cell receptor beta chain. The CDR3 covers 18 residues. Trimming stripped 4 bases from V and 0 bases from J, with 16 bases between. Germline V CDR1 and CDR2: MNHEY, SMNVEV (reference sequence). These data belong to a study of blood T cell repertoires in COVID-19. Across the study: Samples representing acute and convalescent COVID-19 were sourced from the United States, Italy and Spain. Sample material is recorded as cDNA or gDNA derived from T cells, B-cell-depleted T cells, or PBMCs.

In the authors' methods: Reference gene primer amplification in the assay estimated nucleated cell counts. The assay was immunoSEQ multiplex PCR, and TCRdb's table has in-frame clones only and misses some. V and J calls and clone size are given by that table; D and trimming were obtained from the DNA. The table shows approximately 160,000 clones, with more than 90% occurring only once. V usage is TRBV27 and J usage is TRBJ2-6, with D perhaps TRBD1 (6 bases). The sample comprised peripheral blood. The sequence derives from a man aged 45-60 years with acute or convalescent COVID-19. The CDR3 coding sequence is TGTGCCAGCAGTTATCGACAGGTTCCAAGCTCTGGGGCCAACGTCCTGACTTTC. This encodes CASSYRQVPSSGANVLTF.